The clone carrying this T cell receptor (beta chain) was picked up a small number of times. No antigen is known for it. TCRdb called the RT-PCR reads again in MiXCR, with one record for every CDR3 protein. Among under 850,000 distinct CDR3 sequences listed, approximately 17% were seen once. The sample belongs to a study of response to subunit inactivated influenza vaccine. Study-wide findings and caveats: Researchers suggested that each seasonal influenza vaccination recruits few new T cells.

The CDR3 length is 16 residues. Germline V CDR1 and CDR2: MGHDK, SYGVNS. V dropped 3 bases and J dropped 5; count of bases not matched to a gene: 10. The chain recombines TRBV25-1 with TRBJ2-3; the match to TRBD1 covers 8 bases. Sequencing used PBMCs from blood, obtained 5 to 6 days after vaccination. The receptor was derived from a man aged 50 or older who received an inactivated influenza vaccine. The CDR3 loop is CASSDRGQGWLDTQYF. In DNA form, the CDR3 reads TGTGCCAGCAGTGACCGAGGACAGGGATGGTTAGATACGCAGTATTTT.